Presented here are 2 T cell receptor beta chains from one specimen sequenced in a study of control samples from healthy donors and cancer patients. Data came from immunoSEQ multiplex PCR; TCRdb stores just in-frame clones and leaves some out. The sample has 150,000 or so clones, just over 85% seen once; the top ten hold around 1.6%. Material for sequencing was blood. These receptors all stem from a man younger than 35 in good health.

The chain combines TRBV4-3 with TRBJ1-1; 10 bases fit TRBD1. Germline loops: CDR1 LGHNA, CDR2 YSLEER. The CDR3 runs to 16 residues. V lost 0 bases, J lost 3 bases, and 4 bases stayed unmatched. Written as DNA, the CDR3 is TGCGCCAGCAGCCAAGAGCCGGACAGGGGGGACACTGAAGCTTTCTTT. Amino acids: CASSQEPDRGDTEAFF.

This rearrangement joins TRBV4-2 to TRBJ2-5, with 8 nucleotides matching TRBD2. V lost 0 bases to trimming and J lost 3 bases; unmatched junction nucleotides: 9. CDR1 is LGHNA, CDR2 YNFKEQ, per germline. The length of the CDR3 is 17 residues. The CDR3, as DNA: TGTGCCAGCAGCCAAGACCCTTTTGCGGGGGGCAAAGAGACCCAGTACTTC. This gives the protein CASSQDPFAGGKETQYF.